This TCR beta chain was sequenced for a study of CD8 T cells in Susac syndrome. Study-wide findings and caveats: Only a relatively small number of individuals were included in the TCR sequencing and HLA analysis.

V was clipped by 6 bases and J by 2 bases, with 13 bases between them. Per germline, CDR1 SNHLY and CDR2 FYNNEI. The CDR3 is 14 amino acids. Purification of the CD8+ and CD4+ T cells relied on negative isolation, and TEMRA cells underwent FACS enrichment. Concerning this clonotype: Its antigen is still unknown.

cDNA came from roughly 0.47 to 1 ug RNA primed by random hexamers. Amplification of TCR beta CDR3 was carried out by immunoSEQ multiplex PCR, which covered 54 Vbeta and 13 Jbeta segments. TCRdb re-called the immunoSEQ multiplex PCR reads through MiXCR, storing one row per CDR3 protein. Among about 130,000 distinct CDR3 sequences listed, about 93% were seen once. This TCR came from a human donor in good health. Sequences were obtained from CD4+ T cells from PBMCs. This chain uses TRBV2 with TRBJ1-2; D remains ambiguous. The CDR3 region has the DNA TGTGCCAGCAGCCCCTCTGAGGGCAACTATGGCTACACCTTC. Translation: CASSPSEGNYGYTF.